These T cell receptor beta chains were read from a single sample in a study of control samples from healthy donors and cancer patients. Clones were read by immunoSEQ multiplex PCR, and TCRdb kept only the in-frame ones, dropping some. The sample has 110,000 or so clones; around 87% are singletons. The source material was blood. These receptors were taken from a man aged 25 to 45 in good health. CDR3s leave out the opening cysteine and the closing phenylalanine or tryptophan. The order of the fields is CDR3 length, V gene, D gene, J gene, CDR3 protein. A D gene is named only where the DNA matches it firmly.

10,TRBV6-5,NA,TRBJ2-1,ASSVRGNEQF
13,TRBV3-1/TRBV3-2,NA,TRBJ2-6,ASSHTESGANVLT
12,TRBV6-5,NA,TRBJ1-1,ASSYSLREAEAF
12,TRBV5-1,NA,TRBJ2-7,ASSLAVTREEQY
11,TRBV20-1,NA,TRBJ1-5,SASRGGNQPQH
12,TRBV28,TRBD1,TRBJ1-2,ASSLLAQGAGYT
13,TRBV4-2,TRBD1,TRBJ1-4,ASSQGNSGGEKLF
11,TRBV15,NA,TRBJ1-1,ATSREQYTEAF
13,TRBV5-6,NA,TRBJ2-5,ASTSVGGAQETQY
13,TRBV2,NA,TRBJ2-1,ASSEAGPWGDEQF
14,TRBV5-1,NA,TRBJ1-6,ASSFGLSGENSPLH
13,TRBV6-5,NA,TRBJ1-2,ASSLGGGLYYGYT
12,TRBV18,TRBD1,TRBJ1-2,ASSPADRVHGYT
13,TRBV3-1/TRBV3-2,TRBD1,TRBJ1-2,ASSQDPSTGAGYT
11,TRBV19,NA,TRBJ1-5,ASSKGHNQPQH
13,TRBV9,NA,TRBJ2-1,ASSSPTGLVGEQF
13,TRBV4-1,NA,TRBJ1-3,ASSQGRSSGNTIY
13,TRBV4-1,TRBD1,TRBJ2-7,ASSLRTGEFYEQY
11,TRBV7-8,TRBD1,TRBJ1-1,ASSSTGGVEAF
12,TRBV11-3,NA,TRBJ1-1,ASIDRTANTEAF
13,TRBV3-1/TRBV3-2,TRBD2,TRBJ2-7,ASRRTSGGEYEQY
13,TRBV5-1,NA,TRBJ1-5,ASSLVGGAGQPQH
12,TRBV18,NA,TRBJ1-1,ASSPQEGGTEAF
15,TRBV7-4,TRBD1,TRBJ2-1,ASSPLTGVVSYNEQF
13,TRBV11-2,TRBD2,TRBJ2-3,ASSAMSGGRDTQY
11,TRBV5-1,NA,TRBJ2-1,ATRLSSFNEQF
12,TRBV6-5,NA,TRBJ1-1,ASSYSNSRGFAF
11,TRBV24-1,NA,TRBJ2-3,ATSGAGTDTQY
13,TRBV18,NA,TRBJ2-1,ASSPVSGSYNEQF
11,TRBV2,NA,TRBJ2-5,ASTYTGKETQY
13,TRBV30,TRBD1,TRBJ1-6,AWRVDRDRNSPLH
14,TRBV9,NA,TRBJ1-4,ASSVHSGMTNEKLF